This T cell receptor beta chain was sequenced during a study of OX40 agonist ivuxolimab in advanced cancers. The table came from immunoSEQ multiplex PCR; TCRdb's copy has only in-frame clones and leaves some out. The sample contains over 50,000 clones, 80% to 90% of which appear only once. Germline CDR1 is GTSNPN and CDR2 is SVGIG (reference sequence). V lost 4 bases and J 6 bases, leaving 11 bases between the germline ends. This CDR3 has 12 residues. This clonotype originated in an adult with an advanced solid tumor such as melanoma, head and neck, liver or kidney cancer. Sequenced material: CD4+ or CD8+ T cells sorted from blood, taken in a trial of the OX40 agonist ivuxolimab. This rearrangement joins TRBV30 to TRBJ2-3; no clear D gene. CDR3 residues: CAWTRTADTQYF. DNA of the CDR3: TGTGCCTGGACCCGTACAGCCGATACGCAGTATTTT.